The 16 T cell receptor beta chains below all came from one sample that was sequenced in a study of PD-L1 blockade in urothelial cancer. Generated by immunoSEQ multiplex PCR, the TCRdb table keeps only in-frame clones and is missing some. In the table there are more than 95,000 clones, around 86% of which are singletons. As for time point: peripheral blood 6 weeks after treatment start. The sequencing here drew on PBMCs, taken around atezolizumab (anti-PD-L1) treatment. These receptors all come from a man aged 50 to 60 with urothelial cancer.

This clone was picked up one time. V gene TRBV28 combines with J gene TRBJ1-1; D is perhaps TRBD1 (6 bases). This CDR3 has 14 residues. Germline loops: CDR1 MDHEN, CDR2 SYDVKM. The V and J ends lost 9 bases and 1 base respectively, with 15 bases between them. The CDR3 region is CASSIGQRNTEAFF. The CDR3 coding sequence is TGTGCCAGTAGCATAGGACAGCGGAACACTGAAGCTTTCTTT.

The chain employs TRBV5-1 and TRBJ2-3, with 12 nucleotides matching TRBD2. The CDR3 runs to 16 residues. J gave up 3 bases and V 4 bases, and 6 bases lay outside the gene matches. Germline CDR1 is SGHRS and CDR2 is YFSETQ. CDR3 in amino acids: CASSASLAGGTDTQYF. CDR3 sequence (DNA): TGCGCCAGCAGCGCATCTCTAGCGGGAGGGACAGATACGCAGTATTTT. The whole variable domain, remainder taken from reference TRBV5-1 and TRBJ2-3, is KAGVTQTPRYLIKTRGQQVTLSCSPISGHRSVSWYQQTPGQGLQFLFEYFSETQRNKGNFPGRFSGRQFSNSRSEMNVSTLELGDSALYLCASSASLAGGTDTQYFGPGTRLTVL.

V gene TRBV7-9 combines with J gene TRBJ2-3; 9 bases line up with TRBD2. The length of the CDR3 is 15 residues. V dropped 5 bases and J dropped 0; count of bases not matched to a gene: 3. Looked up from germline, CDR1 is SEHNR and CDR2 is FQNEAQ (reference sequence). CDR3 coding DNA: TGTGCCAGCAGCACAACTAGCGGGAGCACAGATACGCAGTATTTT. It is translated as CASSTTSGSTDTQYF.

The CDR3 reads CASKDRGRHEQYF. The CDR3 nucleotides read TGTGCCAGTAAGGACAGGGGGCGCCACGAGCAGTACTTC. The chain combines TRBV28 with TRBJ2-7; TRBD1 matches 11 bases. There are 13 residues in the CDR3. CDR1 is MDHEN and CDR2 is SYDVKM in the germline V gene. Unmatched junction bases numbered 6, after V lost 9 bases and J lost 5 bases.

The chain joins TRBV30 to TRBJ2-2, with D possibly TRBD1 on 6 matching bases. Germline V lookup: CDR1 GTSNPN, CDR2 SVGIG (reference sequence). This CDR3 region has 13 residues. Trimming took off 7 bases at V and 5 bases at J, with 14 bases between the two ends. The CDR3 DNA is TGTGCCTTTGACAGGAGTGGGACCGGGGAGCTGTTTTTT. Its protein is CAFDRSGTGELFF. Full variable domain (outside the CDR3, taken from reference TRBV30 and TRBJ2-2): SQTIHQWPATLVQPVGSPLSLECTVEGTSNPNLYWYRQAAGRGLQLLFYSVGIGQISSEVPQNLSASRPQDRQFILSSKKLLLSDSGFYLCAFDRSGTGELFFGEGSRLTVL.

The chain links TRBV9 to TRBJ2-1; TRBD2 matches at 8 bases. Trimming at V came to 4 bases and at J to 3 bases, leaving 3 bases not matched to a gene. The CDR3 length is 14 residues. Germline assignment: CDR1 SGDLS and CDR2 YYNGEE. CDR3 sequence (DNA): TGTGCCAGCAGCACTCGGGAGGGCTACAATGAGCAGTTCTTC. Translation: CASSTREGYNEQFF.

The chain employs TRBV6-5 and TRBJ2-1, with 9 bases that match TRBD2. Per the germline V gene, CDR1 is MNHEY and CDR2 is SVGAGI. The CDR3 extends over 15 amino acids. Losses at the gene ends were 2 bases for V and 8 bases for J; bases not matched to a gene: 7. CDR3 sequence (DNA): TGTGCCAGCAGTTACGCGGCGGGAGGGCCGCATGAGCAGTTCTTC. It translates to CASSYAAGGPHEQFF.

This chain links TRBV11-3 with TRBJ2-2; weak D call: TRBD2 (7 bases). Germline loops: CDR1 SGHNT, CDR2 YENEEA. The CDR3 spans 16 residues. Trimming shortened V by 3 bases and J by 4 bases, and 15 bases separated the two germline ends. DNA of the CDR3: TGTGCCAGCAGCTTGGGATGGGGGGGGCCCACCGGGGAGCTGTTTTTT. It is translated as CASSLGWGGPTGELFF.

The rearrangement joins TRBV6-5 to TRBJ1-6; D remains unclear. Germline loops: CDR1 MNHEY, CDR2 SVGAGI. V lost 4 bases, J lost 0 bases, and 7 bases lay in between. The CDR3 contains 15 residues. The DNA of the CDR3 is TGTGCCAGCAGTTGGTTGAGCTCCTATAATTCACCCCTCCACTTT. Its translation: CASSWLSSYNSPLHF.

The gene calls are TRBV6-1 and TRBJ2-7; TRBD2 aligns across 9 bases. Germline V gives CDR1 MNHNS, CDR2 SASEGT. V was clipped by 8 bases and J by 7 bases; unmatched bases: 12. There are 14 residues in the CDR3. The CDR3 here is CASVRLAGSVEQYF. The CDR3 bases are TGTGCCAGCGTCAGGCTAGCGGGATCAGTTGAGCAGTACTTC.

The gene calls are TRBV11-2 and TRBJ2-5; no clear D. V lost 7 bases and J 4 bases, leaving 13 bases between the germline ends. Germline V CDR1 and CDR2: SGHAT, FQNNGV. CDR3 length equals 13 residues. The CDR3 region is CASNYWQSETQYF. The CDR3 DNA follows: TGTGCCAGCAACTATTGGCAGTCAGAGACCCAGTACTTC.

This clone has only one observation. The CDR3 reads CASSLGTSVTYEQYF. The CDR3 DNA is TGTGCCAGCAGCTTGGGGACTAGCGTAACCTACGAGCAGTACTTC. This chain connects TRBV5-4 to TRBJ2-7, with 9 nucleotides matching TRBD2. This CDR3 is built from 15 residues. Per the germline V gene, CDR1 is SGHNT and CDR2 is YYREEE (reference sequence). Unmatched junction bases numbered 3, after V lost 0 bases and J lost 2 bases.

The gene calls are TRBV6-6 and TRBJ1-4; 11 positions match TRBD1. Germline trimming cut 3 bases from V and 8 bases from J; bases unmatched to any gene: 5. From germline, CDR1 is MNHNY and CDR2 SVGAGI (reference sequence). CDR3 length: 15 amino acids. The CDR3 loop reads CASSYGGQGGEKLFF. The CDR3 nucleotides read TGTGCCAGCAGTTATGGGGGACAGGGGGGGGAAAAACTGTTTTTT.

The V call is TRBV5-4, the J call TRBJ2-1, with TRBD2 identical over 14 bases. Looked up from germline, CDR1 is SGHNT and CDR2 is YYREEE (reference sequence). J was trimmed by 5 bases and V by 4 bases; bases with no gene match: 5. The CDR3 spans 16 residues. The CDR3 loop reads CASSQGLAGVNNEQFF. The CDR3 nucleotides are TGTGCCAGCAGCCAGGGACTAGCGGGAGTCAACAATGAGCAGTTCTTC.

The gene calls are TRBV10-3 and TRBJ2-1; 11 bases fit TRBD2. Germline V gives CDR1 ENHRY, CDR2 SYGVKD. The ends lost 3 bases at V and 7 bases at J; junction bases unmatched: 11. The CDR3 consists of 17 residues. Here the CDR3 DNA reads TGTGCCATCAGTGACCATAGCGGGAGGGCCAGAGAAAATGAGCAGTTCTTC. The encoded protein is CAISDHSGRARENEQFF.

The rearrangement links TRBV27 to TRBJ2-7, with 7 bases lining up with TRBD2. Trimming took 6 bases from V and 3 from J; bases not matched to a gene: 11. Germline CDR1 is MNHEY and CDR2 is SMNVEV (reference sequence). This CDR3 has 15 amino acids. The CDR3 coding sequence is TGTGCCAGCAGGTCCCCGGGACTAACCCACTACGAGCAGTACTTC. It specifies CASRSPGLTHYEQYF.